This T cell receptor beta chain was recovered during a study of shared clonotypes between healthy human individuals. Here immunoSEQ multiplex PCR was the method, and the copy in TCRdb shows in-frame clones only, minus some. The sample holds over 2 million clones, 95% seen once. Losses at the gene ends were 0 bases for V and 5 bases for J; bases not matched to a gene: 5. Germline CDR1 MGHRA, CDR2 YSYEKL. The CDR3 loop spans 16 amino acids. This receptor was taken from a man aged 18 to 30 in good health. The specimen sequenced was naive CD4+ T cells sorted from blood. As for subset: CD45RA+ positively selected. The rearrangement links TRBV4-1 to TRBJ2-5, with 11 bases aligning to TRBD2. Written as DNA, the CDR3 is TGCGCCAGCAGCCAAGAAACTAGCGGGAGTAGTGAGACCCAGTACTTC. Its protein product is CASSQETSGSSETQYF.